The 2 T cell receptor beta chains reported below all come from one sample, sequenced in a study of blood T cell repertoires in COVID-19. Assay used: immunoSEQ multiplex PCR; TCRdb lists only in-frame clones, some missing. The sample lists a few hundred thousand clones, 89% seen once, with about 1.2% in the top ten. Source material: peripheral blood. These receptors were taken from a man aged 40-49 years with acute or convalescent COVID-19.

This clone occurred once. The V gene is TRBV5-1, the J gene TRBJ2-1; TRBD2 matches at 13 bases. The CDR3 extends over 15 amino acids. The V gene's germline CDR1 is SGHRS and CDR2 YFSETQ. Unmatched junction bases numbered 7, after V lost 4 bases and J lost 9 bases. This CDR3 is CASSLRTSGSAEQFF. CDR3 coding DNA: TGCGCCAGCAGCCTTCGGACTAGCGGGAGTGCTGAGCAGTTCTTC.

The chain couples TRBV27 to TRBJ2-3; possible D gene TRBD2, 7 bases. The germline CDR1 and CDR2 sequences are MNHEY and SMNVEV (reference sequence). The CDR3 is made up of 14 amino acids. Trimming took 8 bases from V and 4 from J, leaving 16 bases between them. The CDR3 reads CASGIGEGADTQYF. For the CDR3, the DNA is TGTGCCAGCGGTATAGGGGAGGGGGCAGATACGCAGTATTTT.